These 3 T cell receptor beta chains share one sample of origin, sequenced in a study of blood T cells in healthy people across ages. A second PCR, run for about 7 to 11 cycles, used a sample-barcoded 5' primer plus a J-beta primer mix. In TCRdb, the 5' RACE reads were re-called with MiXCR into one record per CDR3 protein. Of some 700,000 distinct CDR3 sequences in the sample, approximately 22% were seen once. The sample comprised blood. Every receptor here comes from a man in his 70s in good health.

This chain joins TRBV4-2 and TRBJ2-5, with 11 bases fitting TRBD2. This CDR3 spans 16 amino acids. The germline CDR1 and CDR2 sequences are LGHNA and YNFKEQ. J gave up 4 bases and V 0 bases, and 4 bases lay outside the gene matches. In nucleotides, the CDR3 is TGTGCCAGCAGCCAAGATTCTAGCGGGGGGCCAGAGACCCAGTACTTC. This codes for CASSQDSSGGPETQYF.

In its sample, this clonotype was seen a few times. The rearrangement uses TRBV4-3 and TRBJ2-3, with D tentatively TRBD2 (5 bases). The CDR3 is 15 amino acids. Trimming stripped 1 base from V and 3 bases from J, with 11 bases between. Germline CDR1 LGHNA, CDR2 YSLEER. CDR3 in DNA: TGCGCCAGCAGCCAAGTTTCCGGGGTAACAGATACGCAGTATTTT. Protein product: CASSQVSGVTDTQYF.

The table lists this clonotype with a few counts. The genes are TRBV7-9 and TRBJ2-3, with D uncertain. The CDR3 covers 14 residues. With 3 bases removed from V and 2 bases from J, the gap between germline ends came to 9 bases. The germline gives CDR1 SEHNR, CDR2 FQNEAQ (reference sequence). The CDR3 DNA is TGTGCCAGCAGCTTTCGTCGGAACACAGATACGCAGTATTTT. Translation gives CASSFRRNTDTQYF.